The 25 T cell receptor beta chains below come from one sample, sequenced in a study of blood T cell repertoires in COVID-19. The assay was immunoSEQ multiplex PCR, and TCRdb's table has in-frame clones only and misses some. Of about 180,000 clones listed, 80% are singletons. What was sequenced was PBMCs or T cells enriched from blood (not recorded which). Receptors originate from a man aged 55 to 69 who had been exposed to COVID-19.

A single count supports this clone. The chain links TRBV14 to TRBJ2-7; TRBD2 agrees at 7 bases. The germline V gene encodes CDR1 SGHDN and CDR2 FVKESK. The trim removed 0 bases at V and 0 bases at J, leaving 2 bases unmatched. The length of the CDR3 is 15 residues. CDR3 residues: CASSQERGSSYEQYF. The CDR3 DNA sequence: TGTGCCAGCAGCCAAGAACGCGGGAGCTCCTACGAGCAGTACTTC.

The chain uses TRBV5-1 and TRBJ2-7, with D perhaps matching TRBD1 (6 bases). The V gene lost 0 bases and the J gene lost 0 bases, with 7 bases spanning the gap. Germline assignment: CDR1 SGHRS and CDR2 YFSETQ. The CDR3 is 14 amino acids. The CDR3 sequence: CASSLGGGSYEQYF. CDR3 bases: TGCGCCAGCAGCTTGGGAGGGGGCTCCTACGAGCAGTACTTC. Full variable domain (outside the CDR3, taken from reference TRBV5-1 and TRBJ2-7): KAGVTQTPRYLIKTRGQQVTLSCSPISGHRSVSWYQQTPGQGLQFLFEYFSETQRNKGNFPGRFSGRQFSNSRSEMNVSTLELGDSALYLCASSLGGGSYEQYFGPGTRLTVT.

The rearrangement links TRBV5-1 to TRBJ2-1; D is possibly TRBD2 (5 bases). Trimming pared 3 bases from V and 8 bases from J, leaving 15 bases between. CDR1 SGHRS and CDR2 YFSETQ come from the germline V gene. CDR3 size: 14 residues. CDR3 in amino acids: CASSSTFRRDEQFF. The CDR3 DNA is TGCGCCAGCAGCTCCACTTTCCGGCGGGATGAGCAGTTCTTC.

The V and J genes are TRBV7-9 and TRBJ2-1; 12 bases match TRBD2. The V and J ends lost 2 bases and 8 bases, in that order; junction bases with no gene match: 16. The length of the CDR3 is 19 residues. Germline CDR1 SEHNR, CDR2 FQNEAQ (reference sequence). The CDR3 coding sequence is TGTGCCAGCAGCTTAAACTCTCTCCCTAGCGGGAGGGCCTCTGATGAGCAGTTCTTC. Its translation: CASSLNSLPSGRASDEQFF.

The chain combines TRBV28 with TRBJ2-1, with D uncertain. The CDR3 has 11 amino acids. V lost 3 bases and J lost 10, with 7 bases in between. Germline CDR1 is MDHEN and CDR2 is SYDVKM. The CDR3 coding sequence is TGTGCCAGCAGTTTGGCACTAGAGCAGTTCTTC. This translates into CASSLALEQFF.

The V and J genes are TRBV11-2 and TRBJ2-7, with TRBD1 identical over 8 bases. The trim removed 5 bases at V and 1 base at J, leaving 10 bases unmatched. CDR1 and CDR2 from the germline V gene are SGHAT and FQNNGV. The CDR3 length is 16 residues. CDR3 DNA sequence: TGTGCCAGCAGCGATATTCTAACAGGGGGGTCCTACGAGCAGTACTTC. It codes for CASSDILTGGSYEQYF.

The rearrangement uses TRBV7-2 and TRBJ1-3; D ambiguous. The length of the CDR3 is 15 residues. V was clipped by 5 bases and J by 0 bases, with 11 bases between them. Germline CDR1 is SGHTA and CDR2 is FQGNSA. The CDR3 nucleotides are TGTGCCAGCAGCGTCGTGCGTAGCTCTGGAAACACCATATATTTT. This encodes CASSVVRSSGNTIYF.

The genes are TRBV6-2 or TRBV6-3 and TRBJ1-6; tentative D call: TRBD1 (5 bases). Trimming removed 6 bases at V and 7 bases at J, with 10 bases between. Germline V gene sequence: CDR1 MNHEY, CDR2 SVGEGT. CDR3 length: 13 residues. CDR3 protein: CASSNGGNSPLHF. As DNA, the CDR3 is TGTGCCAGCAGCAACGGGGGGAATTCACCCCTCCACTTT.

CDR3 sequence: CASSIGQGIVNSNQPQHF. CDR3 nucleotide sequence: TGTGCCAGTAGTATTGGGCAGGGGATTGTTAATAGCAATCAGCCCCAGCATTTT. The chain uses TRBV19 and TRBJ1-5; a possible D gene is TRBD1 (6 bases). CDR3 length: 18 amino acids. Germline V CDR1 and CDR2: LNHDA, SQIVND (reference sequence). Trimming removed 3 bases from V and 0 bases from J, with 18 bases in between.

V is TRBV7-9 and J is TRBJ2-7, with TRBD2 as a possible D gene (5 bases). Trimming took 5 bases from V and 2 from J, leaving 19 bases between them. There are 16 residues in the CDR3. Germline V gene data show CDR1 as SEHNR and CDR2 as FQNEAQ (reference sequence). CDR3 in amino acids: CASSPKVQAGAYEQYF. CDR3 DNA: TGTGCCAGCAGCCCGAAGGTCCAGGCCGGGGCCTACGAGCAGTACTTC.

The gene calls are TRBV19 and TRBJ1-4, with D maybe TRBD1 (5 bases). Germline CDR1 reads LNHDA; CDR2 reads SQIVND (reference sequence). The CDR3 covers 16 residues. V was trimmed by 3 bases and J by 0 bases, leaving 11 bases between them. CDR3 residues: CASSINSGATNEKLFF. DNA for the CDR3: TGTGCCAGTAGTATTAACTCGGGGGCAACTAATGAAAAACTGTTTTTT.

The DNA for the CDR3 is TGTGCCAGCAGTCACGGACTAGCAGGTTGGCAAGAGACCCAGTACTTC. It encodes CASSHGLAGWQETQYF. V gene TRBV11-2 combines with J gene TRBJ2-5; 8 positions match TRBD2. This CDR3 has 16 residues. Germline V CDR1 and CDR2: SGHAT, FQNNGV. The trim removed 6 bases at V and 2 bases at J, leaving 11 bases unmatched.

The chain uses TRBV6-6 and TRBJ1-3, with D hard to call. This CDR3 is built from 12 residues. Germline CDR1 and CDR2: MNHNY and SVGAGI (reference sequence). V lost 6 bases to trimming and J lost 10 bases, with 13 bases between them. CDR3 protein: CASSPDRGTIYF. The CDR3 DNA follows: TGTGCCAGCAGCCCAGACCGAGGGACCATATATTTT.

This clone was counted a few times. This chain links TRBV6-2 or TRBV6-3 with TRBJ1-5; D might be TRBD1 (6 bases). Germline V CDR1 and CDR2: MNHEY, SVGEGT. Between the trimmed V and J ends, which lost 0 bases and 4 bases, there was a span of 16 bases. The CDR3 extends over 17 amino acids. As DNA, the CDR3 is TGTGCCAGCAGTTACTCGTGGTGGCAGGGGAGTAATCAGCCCCAGCATTTT. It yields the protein CASSYSWWQGSNQPQHF.

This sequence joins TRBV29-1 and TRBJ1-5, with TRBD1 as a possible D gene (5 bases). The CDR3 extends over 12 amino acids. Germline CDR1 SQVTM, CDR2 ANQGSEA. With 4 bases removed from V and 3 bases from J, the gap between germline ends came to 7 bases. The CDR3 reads CSVVGDNQPQHF. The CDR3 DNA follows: TGCAGCGTTGTAGGGGACAATCAGCCCCAGCATTTT.

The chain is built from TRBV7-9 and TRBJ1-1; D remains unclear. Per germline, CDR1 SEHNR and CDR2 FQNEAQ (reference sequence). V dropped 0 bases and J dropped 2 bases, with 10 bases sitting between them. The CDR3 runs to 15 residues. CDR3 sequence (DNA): TGTGCCAGCAGCTTAGCCCCCGTATTCAACACTGAAGCTTTCTTT. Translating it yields CASSLAPVFNTEAFF.

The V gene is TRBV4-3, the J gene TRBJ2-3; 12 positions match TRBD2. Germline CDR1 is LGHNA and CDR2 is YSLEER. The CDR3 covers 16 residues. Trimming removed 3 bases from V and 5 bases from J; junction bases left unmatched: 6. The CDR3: CASSQASGRAKDTQYF. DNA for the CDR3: TGCGCCAGCAGCCAGGCTAGCGGGAGGGCGAAAGATACGCAGTATTTT.

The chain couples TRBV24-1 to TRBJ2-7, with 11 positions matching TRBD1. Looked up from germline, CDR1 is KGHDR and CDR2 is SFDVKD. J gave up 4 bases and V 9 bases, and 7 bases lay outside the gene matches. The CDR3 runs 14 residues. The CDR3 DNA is TGTGCCACCTCAAGGACAGGGGGCCGGTACGAGCAGTACTTC. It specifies CATSRTGGRYEQYF.

This CDR3 reads CASSLAGGPGKETQYF. The CDR3 DNA reads TGTGCCAGCAGCTTAGCGGGAGGGCCTGGGAAAGAGACCCAGTACTTC. V usage is TRBV7-8 and J usage is TRBJ2-5; TRBD2 matches at 7 bases. The germline V gene encodes CDR1 SGHVS and CDR2 FQNEAQ. This CDR3 is 16 amino acids long. The junction had 7 bases not matched to a gene; V was cut back by 0 bases and J by 3 bases.

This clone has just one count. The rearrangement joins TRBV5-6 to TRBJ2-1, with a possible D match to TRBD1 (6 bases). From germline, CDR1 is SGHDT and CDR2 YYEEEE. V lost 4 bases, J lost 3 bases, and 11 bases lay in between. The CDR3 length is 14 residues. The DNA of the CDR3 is TGTGCCAGCAGCGACGCAGGGGACTACAATGAGCAGTTCTTC. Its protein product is CASSDAGDYNEQFF.

CDR3 DNA: TGTGCCAGCAGCTCAAGACAATCGCGCCAAGAGACCCAGTACTTC. Protein sequence: CASSSRQSRQETQYF. The chain is built from TRBV5-4 and TRBJ2-5; D not resolved. V was pared by 3 bases and J by 1 base, with 13 bases between. Germline CDR1 is SGHNT and CDR2 is YYREEE (reference sequence). The CDR3 sequence is 15 residues long.

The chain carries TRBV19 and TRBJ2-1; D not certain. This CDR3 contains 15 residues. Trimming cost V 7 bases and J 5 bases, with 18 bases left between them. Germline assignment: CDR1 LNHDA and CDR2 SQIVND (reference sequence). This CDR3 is CASTTYPSNDNEQFF. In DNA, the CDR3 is TGTGCCAGTACCACATACCCCTCCAACGACAATGAGCAGTTCTTC.

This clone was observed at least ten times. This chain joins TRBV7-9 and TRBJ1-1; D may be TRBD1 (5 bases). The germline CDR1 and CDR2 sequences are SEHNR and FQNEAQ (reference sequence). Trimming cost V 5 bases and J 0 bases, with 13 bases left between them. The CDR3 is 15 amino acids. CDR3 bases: TGTGCCAGCAGCCGAGACAGAATCGTGAACACTGAAGCTTTCTTT. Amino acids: CASSRDRIVNTEAFF.

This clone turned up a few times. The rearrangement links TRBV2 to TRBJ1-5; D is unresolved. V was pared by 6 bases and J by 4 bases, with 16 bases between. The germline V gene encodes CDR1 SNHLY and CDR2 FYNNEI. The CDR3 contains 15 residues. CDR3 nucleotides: TGTGCCAGCAGCGCCCGCACTACGGCTAATCAGCCCCAGCATTTT. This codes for CASSARTTANQPQHF.

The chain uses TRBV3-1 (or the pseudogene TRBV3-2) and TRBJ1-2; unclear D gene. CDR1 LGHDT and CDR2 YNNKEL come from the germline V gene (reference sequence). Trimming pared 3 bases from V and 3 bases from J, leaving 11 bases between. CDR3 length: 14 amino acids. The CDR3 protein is CASSHTGLDYGYTF. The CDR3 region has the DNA TGTGCCAGCAGCCATACCGGGTTGGACTATGGCTACACCTTC.